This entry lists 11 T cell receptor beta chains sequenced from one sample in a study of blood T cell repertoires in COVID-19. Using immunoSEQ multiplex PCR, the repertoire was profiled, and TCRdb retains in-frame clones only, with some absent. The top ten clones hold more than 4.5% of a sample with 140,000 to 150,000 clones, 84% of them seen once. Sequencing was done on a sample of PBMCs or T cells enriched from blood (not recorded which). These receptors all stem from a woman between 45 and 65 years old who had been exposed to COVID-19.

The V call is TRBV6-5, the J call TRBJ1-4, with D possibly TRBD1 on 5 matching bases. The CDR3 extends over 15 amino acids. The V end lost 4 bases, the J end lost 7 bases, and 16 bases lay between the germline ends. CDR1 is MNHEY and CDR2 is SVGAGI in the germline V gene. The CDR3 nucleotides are TGTGCCAGCAGTTCCTCTTATGGGGCTAGTGAAAAACTGTTTTTT. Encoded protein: CASSSSYGASEKLFF.

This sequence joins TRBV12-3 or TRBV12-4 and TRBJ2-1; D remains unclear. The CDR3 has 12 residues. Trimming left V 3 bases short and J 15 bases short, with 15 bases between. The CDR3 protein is CASSFLRLARFF. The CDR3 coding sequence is TGTGCCAGCAGTTTTCTGAGGCTGGCCCGGTTCTTC.

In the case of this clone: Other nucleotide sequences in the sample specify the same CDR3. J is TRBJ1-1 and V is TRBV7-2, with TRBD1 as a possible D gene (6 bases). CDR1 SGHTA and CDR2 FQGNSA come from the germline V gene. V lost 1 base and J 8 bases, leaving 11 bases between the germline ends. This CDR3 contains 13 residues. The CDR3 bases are TGTGCCAGCAGCTTAGGGCTGGGGGCCGAAGCTTTCTTT. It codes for CASSLGLGAEAFF.

The CDR3 region has the DNA TGTGCCAGTAGAAACCTGACAGGGATGAGAAACACCGGGGAGCTGTTTTTT. The encoded protein is CASRNLTGMRNTGELFF. The chain employs TRBV19 and TRBJ2-2, with 7 positions matching TRBD1. V trimming: 6 bases; J trimming: 2 bases; junction bases outside the gene matches: 12. The CDR3 runs to 17 residues. CDR1 LNHDA and CDR2 SQIVND come from the germline V gene (reference sequence).

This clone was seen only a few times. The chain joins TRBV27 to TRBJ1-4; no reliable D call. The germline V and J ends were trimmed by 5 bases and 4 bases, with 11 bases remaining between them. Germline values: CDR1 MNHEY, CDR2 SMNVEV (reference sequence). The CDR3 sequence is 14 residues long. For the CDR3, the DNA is TGTGCCAGCAGTCTTTATAGACATAATGAAAAACTGTTTTTT. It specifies CASSLYRHNEKLFF.

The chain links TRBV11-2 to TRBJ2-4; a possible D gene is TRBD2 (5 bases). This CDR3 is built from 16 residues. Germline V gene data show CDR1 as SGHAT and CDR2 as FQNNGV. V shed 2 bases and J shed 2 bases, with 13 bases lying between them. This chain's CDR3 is CASSLRVTGSKNIQYF. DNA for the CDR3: TGTGCCAGCAGCTTAAGGGTCACGGGATCCAAAAACATTCAGTACTTC.

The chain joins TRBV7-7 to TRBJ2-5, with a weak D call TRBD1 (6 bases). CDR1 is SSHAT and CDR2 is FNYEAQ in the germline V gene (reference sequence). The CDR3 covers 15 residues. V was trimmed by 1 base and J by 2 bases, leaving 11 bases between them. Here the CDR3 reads CASSLGTGKQETQYF. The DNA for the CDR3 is TGTGCCAGCAGCTTAGGCACAGGGAAACAAGAGACCCAGTACTTC.

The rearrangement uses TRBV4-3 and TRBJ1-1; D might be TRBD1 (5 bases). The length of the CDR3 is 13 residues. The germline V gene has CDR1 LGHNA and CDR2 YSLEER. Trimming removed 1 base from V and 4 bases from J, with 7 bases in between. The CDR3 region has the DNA TGCGCCAGCAGCCAAGTGGGGGGCACTGAAGCTTTCTTT. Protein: CASSQVGGTEAFF.

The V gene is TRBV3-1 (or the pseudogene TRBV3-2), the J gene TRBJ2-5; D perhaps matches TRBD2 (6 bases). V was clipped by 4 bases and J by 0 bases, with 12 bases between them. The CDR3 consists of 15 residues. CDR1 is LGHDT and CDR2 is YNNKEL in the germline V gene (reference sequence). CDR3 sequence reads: CASSPGDKNQETQYF. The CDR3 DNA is TGTGCCAGCAGCCCGGGGGATAAGAACCAAGAGACCCAGTACTTC.

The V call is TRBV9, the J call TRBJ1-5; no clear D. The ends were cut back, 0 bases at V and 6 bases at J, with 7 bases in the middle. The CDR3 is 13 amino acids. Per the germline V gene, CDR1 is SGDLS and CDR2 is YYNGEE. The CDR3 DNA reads TGTGCCAGCAGCGTAGACCCCAGTCAGCCCCAGCATTTT. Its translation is CASSVDPSQPQHF.

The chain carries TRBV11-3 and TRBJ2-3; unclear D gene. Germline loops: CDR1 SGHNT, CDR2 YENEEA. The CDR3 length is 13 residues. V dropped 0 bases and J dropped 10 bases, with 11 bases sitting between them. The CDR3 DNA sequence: TGTGCCAGCAGCTTAGACCTGGCAGGTTCGCAGTATTTT. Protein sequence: CASSLDLAGSQYF.